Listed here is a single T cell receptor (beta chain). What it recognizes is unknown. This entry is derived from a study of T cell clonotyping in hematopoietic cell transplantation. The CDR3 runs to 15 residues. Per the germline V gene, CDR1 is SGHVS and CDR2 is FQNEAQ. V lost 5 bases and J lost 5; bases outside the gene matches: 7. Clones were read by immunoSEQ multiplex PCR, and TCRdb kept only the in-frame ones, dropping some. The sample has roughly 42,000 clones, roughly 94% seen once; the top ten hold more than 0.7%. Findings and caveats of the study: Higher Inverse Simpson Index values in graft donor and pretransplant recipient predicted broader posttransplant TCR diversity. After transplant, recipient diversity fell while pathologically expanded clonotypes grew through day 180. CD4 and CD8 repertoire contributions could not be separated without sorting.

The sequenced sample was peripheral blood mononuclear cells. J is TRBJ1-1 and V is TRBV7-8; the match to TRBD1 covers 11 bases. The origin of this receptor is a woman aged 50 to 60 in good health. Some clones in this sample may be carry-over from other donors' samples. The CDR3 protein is CASSRDRGVRTEAFF. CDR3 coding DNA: TGTGCCAGCAGCCGGGACAGGGGGGTGCGGACTGAAGCTTTCTTT.